Following are 17 T cell receptor beta chains from one sample sequenced in a study of blood T cell repertoires in COVID-19. The table came from immunoSEQ multiplex PCR; TCRdb's copy has only in-frame clones and leaves some out. This table has about 150,000 clones, roughly four fifths appearing once. Material for sequencing was peripheral blood. These TCRs come from a human donor with acute or convalescent COVID-19. The donor label of this sample is uncertain.

This clone is medium-sized within its sample. The chain links TRBV4-1 to TRBJ1-5; TRBD1 is a possible D gene (6 bases). Trimming cost V 4 bases and J 5 bases, with 21 bases left between them. Germline values: CDR1 MGHRA, CDR2 YSYEKL. The CDR3 spans 17 residues. CDR3 region: CASSPDPQGPGYQPQHF. As DNA, the CDR3 is TGCGCCAGCAGCCCAGATCCCCAGGGGCCCGGGTATCAGCCCCAGCATTTT.

The chain employs TRBV7-2 and TRBJ1-2; TRBD1 aligns across 7 bases. The V segment lost 4 bases and the J segment 5 bases; nucleotides outside the gene matches: 13. Germline V CDR1 and CDR2: SGHTA, FQGNSA. The CDR3 has 16 amino acids. CDR3: CASSSHTRTGLYGYTF. Written as DNA, the CDR3 is TGTGCCAGCAGCTCTCATACCCGGACAGGACTTTATGGCTACACCTTC.

The rearrangement uses TRBV4-3 and TRBJ2-1; 9 bases fit TRBD1. The CDR3 loop spans 16 amino acids. Losses at the gene ends were 1 base for V and 8 bases for J; bases not matched to a gene: 9. Per the germline V gene, CDR1 is LGHNA and CDR2 is YSLEER. The CDR3 loop is CASSQAGTGSEDEQFF. The CDR3 DNA reads TGCGCCAGCAGCCAAGCCGGGACAGGGAGTGAGGATGAGCAGTTCTTC.

The chain uses TRBV2 and TRBJ1-4; perhaps TRBD1 as D (6 bases). The CDR3 has 14 amino acids. Germline CDR1 and CDR2: SNHLY and FYNNEI. Trimming removed 6 bases at V and 6 bases at J, with 14 bases between. The chain's CDR3 is CASRNRAKDEKLFF. As DNA, the CDR3 is TGTGCCAGCAGAAACAGGGCAAAGGATGAAAAACTGTTTTTT.

The CDR3 DNA sequence: TGTGCCAGCAGTCCCCTTCCCCCGGGACTAGTCAGCACCCCGACGCAGTATTTT. Translated: CASSPLPPGLVSTPTQYF. This chain joins TRBV6-6 and TRBJ2-3; 8 bases align to TRBD2. This CDR3 has 18 amino acids. Unmatched junction bases numbered 22, after V lost 5 bases and J lost 9 bases. The germline V gene encodes CDR1 MNHNY and CDR2 SVGAGI (reference sequence).

J is TRBJ1-2 and V is TRBV19, with D tentatively TRBD1 (5 bases). This CDR3 region has 15 residues. Germline CDR1 LNHDA, CDR2 SQIVND (reference sequence). Trimming shortened V by 3 bases and J by 2 bases, and 13 bases separated the two germline ends. The DNA of the CDR3 is TGTGCCAGTAGTATCGGAGGGACGGTAAACTATGGCTACACCTTC. It yields the protein CASSIGGTVNYGYTF.

This clone was recorded once. This sequence joins TRBV2 and TRBJ2-7; TRBD2 matches at 7 bases. This CDR3 contains 14 residues. Germline loops: CDR1 SNHLY, CDR2 FYNNEI. The J segment lost 6 bases and the V segment lost 7 bases, leaving 12 bases of the junction unmatched. CDR3 in DNA: TGTGCCAGCAACATAGCGGGCCCCAATTCCGAGCAGTACTTC. Protein sequence: CASNIAGPNSEQYF.

V usage is TRBV10-3 and J usage is TRBJ1-4, with D perhaps TRBD1 (6 bases). Germline V gives CDR1 ENHRY, CDR2 SYGVKD. The CDR3 runs 17 residues. Trimming removed 0 bases from V and 8 bases from J, with 19 bases in between. Here the CDR3 DNA reads TGTGCCATCAGTGAGTCCTCATACAGGGTCTCCGGAGAAAAACTGTTTTTT. This gives the protein CAISESSYRVSGEKLFF.

The rearrangement uses TRBV6-6 and TRBJ1-6; D is unresolved. Germline values: CDR1 MNHNY, CDR2 SVGAGI (reference sequence). V lost 2 bases and J 11 bases, leaving 7 bases between the germline ends. CDR3 length: 12 amino acids. CDR3 nucleotides: TGTGCCAGCAGTTACCCGTGGCCACCCCTCCACTTT. Translated: CASSYPWPPLHF.

V gene TRBV3-1 (or the pseudogene TRBV3-2) combines with J gene TRBJ1-1; D unclear. CDR3 length equals 13 residues. Germline V gene data show CDR1 as LGHDT and CDR2 as YNNKEL (reference sequence). V was pared by 6 bases and J by 5 bases, with 13 bases between. The CDR3 region has the DNA TGTGCCAGCAGAAAAAGGTCGGGGACTGAAGCTTTCTTT. Its translation is CASRKRSGTEAFF.

This clone was recorded once. The J gene is TRBJ2-5, the V gene TRBV7-8, with D possibly TRBD1 on 6 matching bases. V was shortened by 1 base and J by 5 bases, with 17 bases between the two germline ends. This CDR3 has 16 amino acids. Germline V gene lookup returns CDR1 SGHVS and CDR2 FQNEAQ. CDR3 DNA sequence: TGTGCCAGCAGCTTAGACGCAGGGGTGGATGGCGAGACCCAGTACTTC. It specifies CASSLDAGVDGETQYF.

This chain links TRBV30 with TRBJ1-4; weak D call: TRBD1 (5 bases). This CDR3 region has 15 residues. Germline loops: CDR1 GTSNPN, CDR2 SVGIG (reference sequence). Trimming stripped 0 bases from V and 8 bases from J, with 16 bases between. The DNA for the CDR3 is TGTGCCTGGAGTGTTCTGCGGGGACGAGGAGAAAAACTGTTTTTT. Translation: CAWSVLRGRGEKLFF.

This clone was observed a single time. The V and J genes are TRBV5-4 and TRBJ2-2; D is possibly TRBD1 (5 bases). The CDR3 covers 16 residues. Trimming shortened V by 3 bases and J by 0 bases, and 12 bases separated the two germline ends. Germline V gene lookup returns CDR1 SGHNT and CDR2 YYREEE (reference sequence). The CDR3 loop reads CASSWQDISNTGELFF. As DNA, the CDR3 is TGTGCCAGCAGCTGGCAGGACATTTCGAACACCGGGGAGCTGTTTTTT.

The V call is TRBV25-1, the J call TRBJ2-5; TRBD2 matches at 7 bases. With V trimmed by 2 bases and J by 0 bases, 3 bases remained unmatched. Germline lookup yields CDR1 MGHDK and CDR2 SYGVNS. The length of the CDR3 is 15 residues. This CDR3 reads CASSEGRGYQETQYF. CDR3 DNA sequence: TGTGCCAGCAGTGAAGGGCGGGGGTACCAAGAGACCCAGTACTTC.

This clone was observed a few times. V gene TRBV6-5 combines with J gene TRBJ2-5; D gene unclear. Germline CDR1 is MNHEY and CDR2 is SVGAGI. V lost 3 bases and J lost 7, with 9 bases in between. The CDR3 is made up of 12 amino acids. CDR3: CASSYYRGTQYF. CDR3 sequence (DNA): TGTGCCAGCAGTTATTATCGAGGGACCCAGTACTTC.

The chain's CDR3 is CASSFQGGAGEQYF. DNA of the CDR3: TGTGCCAGCAGCTTCCAAGGGGGGGCGGGAGAGCAGTACTTC. The gene calls are TRBV7-2 and TRBJ2-7; TRBD2 is a possible D gene (7 bases). The V and J ends lost 3 bases and 7 bases respectively, with 16 bases between them. Germline-derived CDR1 and CDR2 are SGHTA and FQGNSA. The CDR3 has 14 residues.

The chain uses TRBV5-1 and TRBJ1-2; TRBD1 agrees at 10 bases. Germline-derived CDR1 and CDR2 are SGHRS and YFSETQ. V trimming: 7 bases; J trimming: 4 bases; junction bases outside the gene matches: 7. CDR3 length equals 14 residues. CDR3 loop: CASLGQGESYGYTF. In DNA form, the CDR3 reads TGCGCCAGCCTCGGACAGGGGGAATCCTATGGCTACACCTTC.